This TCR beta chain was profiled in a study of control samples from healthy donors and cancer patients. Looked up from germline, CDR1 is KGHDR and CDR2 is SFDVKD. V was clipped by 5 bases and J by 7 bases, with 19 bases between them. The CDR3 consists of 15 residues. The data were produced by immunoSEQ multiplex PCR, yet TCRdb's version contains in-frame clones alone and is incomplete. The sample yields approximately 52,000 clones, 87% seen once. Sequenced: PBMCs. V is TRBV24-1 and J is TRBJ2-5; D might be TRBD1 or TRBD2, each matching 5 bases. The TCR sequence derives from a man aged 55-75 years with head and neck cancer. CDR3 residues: CATSGLGDRDGTQYF. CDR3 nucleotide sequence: TGTGCCACCAGTGGATTGGGGGACCGGGACGGGACCCAGTACTTC.